A single sample gave rise to the 4 T cell receptor beta chains below, sequenced in a study of Tregs in tolerant kidney transplant recipients. TCRdb's table, derived via immunoSEQ multiplex PCR, lists solely in-frame clones and lacks some. The listing contains 2,500 to 3,500 clones. CFSE-labeled recipient PBMCs were cultured more than five days with irradiated graft donor PBMCs, then FACS-sorted. Antigens for these TCRs are unknown. Sequencing used CD8+ T cells from blood cultured with allogeneic cells, obtained before the transplant. The receptors derive from a human patient who received a combined kidney and bone marrow transplant.

As for this clone: The read falls 3 residues short of the CDR3 end, and the missing part is taken from the germline J gene. J is TRBJ2-7 and V is TRBV7-6; 8 positions match TRBD1. The CDR3 has 14 residues. Looked up from germline, CDR1 is SGHVS and CDR2 is FNYEAQ. J was trimmed by 1 base and V by 4 bases; bases with no gene match: 3. CDR3 sequence reads: CASSSGTGSYEQYF. CDR3 DNA, as far as it was read: TGTGCCAGCAGCTCCGGGACAGGATCCTACGAG. Complete variable domain (other parts from reference TRBV7-6 and TRBJ2-7): GAGVSQSPRYKVTKRGQDVALRCDPISGHVSLYWYRQALGQGPEFLTYFNYEAQQDKSGLPNDRFSAERPEGSISTLTIQRTEQRDSAMYRCASSSGTGSYEQYFGPGTRLTVT.

As regards this clone: Read data end 3 residues before the CDR3 end; the end is taken from the germline J gene. The chain combines TRBV10-3 with TRBJ2-3, with 16 bases lining up with TRBD2. The CDR3 length is 17 residues. Trimming cost V 6 bases and J 5 bases; bases outside gene matches: 8. Germline loops: CDR1 ENHRY, CDR2 SYGVKD. The part of the CDR3 DNA that was read is TGTGCCATCAGAGACGGGACTAGCGGGGGGGATGGAGATACG. This sequence encodes CAIRDGTSGGDGDT. From start to end, the CDR3 is CAIRDGTSGGDGDTQYF.

With respect to this clone: The sequenced fragment ends 3 residues before the CDR3 boundary, so the rest is inferred from the germline J gene. The chain employs TRBV29-1 and TRBJ2-1; 8 bases align to TRBD2. V was pared by 7 bases and J by 4 bases, with 6 bases of the junction left unmatched. This CDR3 comprises 13 residues. The V gene's germline CDR1 is SQVTM and CDR2 ANQGSEA. The chain's CDR3 is CSGTSRIYNEQFF. Incomplete CDR3 DNA: TGCAGCGGGACTAGCAGGATTTACAATGAG.

Its frequency marks this clone as medium-sized. A read error may produce the germline difference seen at one junction end. The CDR3 end falls 3 residues outside the read, so it is completed with the germline J gene. This chain links TRBV4-2 with TRBJ2-7; 9 bases line up with TRBD2. This CDR3 is 15 amino acids long. CDR1 and CDR2 from the germline V gene are LGHNA and YNFKEQ. CDR3 in amino acids: CASSQASSGTYEQYF. The covered CDR3 bases are TGCGCCAGCAGCCAAGCGTCTAGCGGGACCTACGAG.